This record covers a single T cell receptor (beta chain). No antigen is known for it. This sample stems from a study of shared clonotypes between healthy human individuals. Each of the donors was a healthy adult who was HIV-negative and had not had a recent acute infection or vaccination. Original processing methods: Filtering was not the same, since immunoSEQ gave junction-only sequences without quality scores. Generated by immunoSEQ multiplex PCR, the TCRdb table keeps only in-frame clones and is missing some. The V and J calls and clone size come from that table; D and trimming were worked out from the DNA. The data contain almost 750,000 clones, 72% of them singletons. Whole-study results and caveats: Unshared clonotypes carried lower generation probabilities than those common to all four donors.

Germline V gene lookup returns CDR1 MNHNY and CDR2 SVGAGI (reference sequence). Trimming shortened V by 0 bases and J by 1 base, and 13 bases separated the two germline ends. The CDR3 has 16 amino acids. Specimen: memory CD4+ T cells sorted from blood. Sample subset: CD45RA-negative fraction. This chain connects TRBV6-6 to TRBJ2-7; the D is unclear. This TCR came from a young woman in good health. The CDR3 bases are TGTGCCAGCAGTTACTCGTCTCCAGATCTTTCCTACGAGCAGTACTTC. Amino acid sequence: CASSYSSPDLSYEQYF.